The 21 T cell receptor beta chains below were found in one sample sequenced in a study of T cell responses to AZD1222 COVID-19 vaccine (dated by TCRdb to the early 2020s). The sample's time point label, decoded: baseline before first vaccination. Libraries were built with the immunoSEQ multiplex PCR assay. TCRdb took over this immuneACCESS table, retaining in-frame rearrangements with V and J assigned. Such tables are incomplete; in checked studies, under half of the missing clones stem from an unresolved V gene, and the remainder is unexplained. Within this sample are about 150,000 clones, with 94% of them counted one time only. Roughly 1.3% of the sample belongs to the ten largest clones. Sequencing used peripheral blood, obtained on day 0 of AZD1222 vaccination. The receptors come from an adult in good health.

V gene TRBV2 combines with J gene TRBJ1-1; 7 bases agree with TRBD1. Germline CDR1 SNHLY, CDR2 FYNNEI. V lost 3 bases, J lost 3 bases, and 7 bases stayed unmatched. This CDR3 is 15 amino acids long. CDR3: CASSDGGGWYTEAFF. The CDR3 DNA reads as TGTGCCAGCAGTGACGGAGGGGGCTGGTACACTGAAGCTTTCTTT.

This clone was seen a handful of times. The V and J genes are TRBV4-2 and TRBJ2-5; D call uncertain. Per germline, CDR1 LGHNA and CDR2 YNFKEQ. This CDR3 has 14 residues. Trimming cost V 1 base and J 5 bases, with 11 bases left between them. As DNA, the CDR3 is TGTGCCAGCAGCCAAGTGGAGAGGCGGGAGACCCAGTACTTC. Translating gives CASSQVERRETQYF.

The rearrangement joins TRBV7-9 to TRBJ1-1; possibly TRBD1 for D (6 bases). The CDR3 is 14 residues long. In germline, CDR1 is SEHNR, CDR2 FQNEAQ (reference sequence). V was trimmed by 7 bases and J by 4 bases, leaving 16 bases between them. CDR3 residues: CASTGVGGSTEAFF. Here the CDR3 DNA reads TGTGCCAGCACCGGAGTGGGGGGCTCCACTGAAGCTTTCTTT.

This chain links TRBV14 with TRBJ2-1; possibly TRBD1 for D (5 bases). Germline V CDR1 and CDR2: SGHDN, FVKESK. Trimming stripped 3 bases from V and 13 bases from J, with 13 bases between. This CDR3 contains 12 residues. The CDR3 DNA reads as TGTGCCAGCAGCCATCAGGGAACTTTTCAGTTCTTC. The encoded protein is CASSHQGTFQFF.

A single count supports this clone. CDR3 sequence (DNA): TGTGCCGGAAGGGACGGCTTGGGCACAGATACGCAGTATTTT. Its protein is CAGRDGLGTDTQYF. The chain joins TRBV7-9 to TRBJ2-3, with D perhaps being TRBD1 or TRBD2 (5 bases each). Germline V CDR1 and CDR2: SEHNR, FQNEAQ (reference sequence). This CDR3 region has 14 residues. V lost 11 bases to trimming and J lost 1 base, with 16 bases between them.

This chain uses TRBV12-3 or TRBV12-4 with TRBJ1-5; D uncertain. Trimming shortened V by 2 bases and J by 3 bases, and 2 bases separated the two germline ends. This CDR3 has 12 amino acids. The CDR3 DNA is TGTGCCAGCAGTTTAACCAATCAGCCCCAGCATTTT. As protein: CASSLTNQPQHF.

The rearrangement joins TRBV12-5 to TRBJ2-7, with unresolved D. The V gene lost 1 base and the J gene lost 1 base, with 11 bases spanning the gap. The CDR3 totals 15 residues. Germline V gene sequence: CDR1 LGHNT, CDR2 FRNRAP. The CDR3 DNA reads as TGTGCTAGTGGTTTGGACTCCTCCCGGTCCTACGAGCAGTACGTC. This translates into CASGLDSSRSYEQYV.

This sequence joins TRBV7-9 and TRBJ2-5; 14 nucleotides match TRBD2. The CDR3 totals 15 residues. Germline V gives CDR1 SEHNR, CDR2 FQNEAQ (reference sequence). The trim removed 5 bases at V and 3 bases at J, leaving 2 bases unmatched. The CDR3 DNA follows: TGTGCCAGCAGCACGGGACTAGCGGGGGAAGAGACCCAGTACTTC. It yields the protein CASSTGLAGEETQYF.

The V call is TRBV6-4, the J call TRBJ1-5; unclear D gene. The CDR3 is 14 amino acids. Germline CDR1 reads MRHNA; CDR2 reads SNTAGT. V shed 0 bases and J shed 3 bases, with 6 bases lying between them. CDR3 protein: CASSDSGPNQPQHF. The CDR3 region has the DNA TGTGCCAGCAGTGACTCAGGGCCCAATCAGCCCCAGCATTTT.

This clone showed up just a few times. The gene calls are TRBV3-1 (or the pseudogene TRBV3-2) and TRBJ1-5; D gene unclear. The CDR3 runs to 14 residues. V lost 3 bases and J lost 3, with 9 bases in between. The germline V gene has CDR1 LGHDT and CDR2 YNNKEL (reference sequence). CDR3 amino acids: CASSHRPLNQPQHF. In nucleotides, the CDR3 is TGTGCCAGCAGCCACCGACCCCTCAATCAGCCCCAGCATTTT.

This clone occurred once. The rearrangement uses TRBV4-1 and TRBJ1-5; a possible D gene is TRBD1 (5 bases). Germline V gene data show CDR1 as MGHRA and CDR2 as YSYEKL. There are 16 residues in the CDR3. With 0 bases removed from V and 7 bases from J, the gap between germline ends came to 16 bases. For the CDR3, the DNA is TGCGCCAGCAGCCAAGAGAACAGAGGGGAGGGCCAGCCCCAGCATTTT. Protein sequence: CASSQENRGEGQPQHF.

The CDR3 coding sequence is TGTGCCAGCAGGACAGGTAACTCTGGAAACACCATATATTTT. This encodes CASRTGNSGNTIYF. The rearrangement joins TRBV28 to TRBJ1-3; a possible D gene is TRBD1 (6 bases). This CDR3 has 14 amino acids. Per germline, CDR1 MDHEN and CDR2 SYDVKM. V dropped 6 bases and J dropped 0 bases, with 9 bases sitting between them.

The V gene is TRBV4-1, the J gene TRBJ1-2; D is ambiguous. Germline CDR1 reads MGHRA; CDR2 reads YSYEKL. CDR3 length equals 14 residues. The V and J ends lost 1 base and 3 bases respectively, with 9 bases between them. The DNA of the CDR3 is TGCGCCAGCAGCCAAGTTGCAGCATACTATGGCTACACCTTC. It codes for CASSQVAAYYGYTF.

The chain joins TRBV2 to TRBJ1-5; no definite D call. Trimming cost V 5 bases and J 0 bases, with 5 bases left between them. CDR3 length: 13 amino acids. From germline, CDR1 is SNHLY and CDR2 FYNNEI. CDR3 sequence: CASSWDSNQPQHF. The CDR3 DNA is TGTGCCAGCAGTTGGGATAGCAATCAGCCCCAGCATTTT.

On this clone itself: Relative to the germline gene, one junction end is altered; a read error may explain this. The chain employs TRBV12-3 or TRBV12-4 and TRBJ1-4; TRBD1 is a possible D gene (5 bases). There are 13 residues in the CDR3. CDR3 protein: CASSLILGGGLVF. The CDR3 nucleotides are TGTGCCAGCAGTTTAATTCTCGGGGGAGGGCTAGTTTTT.

The chain carries TRBV3-1 (or the pseudogene TRBV3-2) and TRBJ2-3, with 15 bases lining up with TRBD2. The CDR3 spans 17 residues. Losses at the gene ends were 1 base for V and 2 bases for J; bases not matched to a gene: 1. CDR1 is LGHDT, CDR2 YNNKEL, per germline (reference sequence). The CDR3 sequence: CASSQGTSGGATDTQYF. CDR3 sequence (DNA): TGTGCCAGCAGCCAAGGGACTAGCGGGGGGGCCACAGATACGCAGTATTTT.

This chain links TRBV7-6 with TRBJ2-1; D not certain. The V end lost 5 bases, the J end lost 8 bases, and 16 bases lay between the germline ends. The CDR3 is made up of 14 amino acids. CDR1 is SGHVS, CDR2 FNYEAQ, per germline. The CDR3 region has the DNA TGTGCCAGCAGCCCCAGGCAGGTGGGCTATGAGCAGTTCTTC. Its translation is CASSPRQVGYEQFF.

The rearrangement uses TRBV11-2 and TRBJ2-7; 11 nucleotides match TRBD2. Germline CDR1 reads SGHAT; CDR2 reads FQNNGV. The CDR3 loop spans 15 amino acids. V dropped 5 bases and J dropped 4; count of bases not matched to a gene: 7. The CDR3, as DNA: TGTGCCAGCAGCCTCGGGACTAGCGGATTTTACGAGCAGTACGTC. This codes for CASSLGTSGFYEQYV.

In DNA, the CDR3 is TGCGCCAGCAGCTTGGGGCCTTCTAATGAAAAACTGTTTTTT. Protein sequence: CASSLGPSNEKLFF. The V and J genes are TRBV5-1 and TRBJ1-4, with D uncertain. V lost 0 bases to trimming and J lost 3 bases, with 6 bases between them. The CDR3 contains 14 residues. Germline lookup yields CDR1 SGHRS and CDR2 YFSETQ. Filled out from reference TRBV5-1 and TRBJ1-4, the complete variable domain reads KAGVTQTPRYLIKTRGQQVTLSCSPISGHRSVSWYQQTPGQGLQFLFEYFSETQRNKGNFPGRFSGRQFSNSRSEMNVSTLELGDSALYLCASSLGPSNEKLFFGSGTQLSVL.

V and J are TRBV10-3 and TRBJ1-5, with D maybe TRBD1 (5 bases). The CDR3 totals 12 residues. CDR1 is ENHRY, CDR2 SYGVKD, per germline. With 11 bases removed from V and 2 bases from J, the gap between germline ends came to 10 bases. The CDR3 nucleotides read TGTGCCGCCGCGGGGGGCAATCAGCCCCAGCATTTT. Translating gives CAAAGGNQPQHF.

The chain recombines TRBV19 with TRBJ1-1, with 10 bases that match TRBD1. Trimming took 8 bases from V and 4 from J; bases not matched to a gene: 4. The germline V gene has CDR1 LNHDA and CDR2 SQIVND (reference sequence). The CDR3 has 13 amino acids. CDR3 region: CASRQGAGTEAFF. The CDR3 DNA reads as TGTGCCAGTCGACAGGGGGCCGGCACTGAAGCTTTCTTT.